These 11 T cell receptor beta chains were sequenced from one sample in a study of response to subunit inactivated influenza vaccine. MiXCR, run by TCRdb on the RT-PCR reads, gives a single entry per CDR3 protein. The data show approximately 680,000 distinct CDR3 sequences, 15% to 17% seen once. The specimen was PBMCs from blood, collected 12 days after vaccination. The receptors come from a man aged 45 to 65 who received an inactivated influenza vaccine.

The V and J genes are TRBV20-1 and TRBJ1-1; D is unresolved. The CDR3 extends over 13 amino acids. Per germline, CDR1 DFQATT and CDR2 SNEGSKA (reference sequence). The V end lost 4 bases, the J end lost 4 bases, and 13 bases lay between the germline ends. The CDR3 DNA reads TGCAGTGCTACACCCAGGCGGGGCACTGAAGCTTTCTTT. This translates into CSATPRRGTEAFF.

The V and J genes are TRBV3-1 and TRBJ2-3; 9 bases match TRBD2. The CDR3 length is 16 residues. Germline CDR1 LGHDT, CDR2 YNNKEL (reference sequence). V lost 3 bases to trimming and J lost 11 bases; unmatched junction nucleotides: 15. The CDR3 nucleotides are TGTGCCAGCAGCCAGCCTTGGCGGGAGGGAAAGATTGGGCAGTATTTT. Translation: CASSQPWREGKIGQYF.

This clonotype was seen just once. The chain employs TRBV19 and TRBJ1-5; D ambiguous. The germline V and J ends were trimmed by 0 bases and 1 base, with 7 bases remaining between them. The CDR3 sequence is 15 residues long. Germline CDR1 is LNHDA and CDR2 is SQIVND (reference sequence). The CDR3 nucleotides read TGTGCCAGTAGTATAGAGGATCAGAGCAATCAGCCCCAGCATTTT. Its protein product is CASSIEDQSNQPQHF.

The table lists this clonotype with a few counts. CDR3 residues: CASSPVVWGQETQYF. The CDR3 coding sequence is TGTGCCAGCAGTCCCGTGGTCTGGGGACAAGAGACCCAGTACTTC. This sequence joins TRBV7-2 and TRBJ2-5; the D is unclear. This CDR3 spans 15 amino acids. Germline CDR1 reads SGHTA; CDR2 reads FQGNSA. Trimming cost V 6 bases and J 2 bases, with 16 bases left between them.

This clonotype appeared many times. The CDR3 sequence: CASSQDWGGELFF. The DNA of the CDR3 is TGCGCCAGCAGCCAAGATTGGGGCGGGGAGCTGTTTTTT. J is TRBJ2-2 and V is TRBV4-3; D remains unclear. The germline gives CDR1 LGHNA, CDR2 YSLEER. Trimming took off 0 bases at V and 7 bases at J, with 6 bases between the two ends. The CDR3 has 13 amino acids.

V gene TRBV12-3 or TRBV12-4 combines with J gene TRBJ1-2; no clear D gene. V gave up 4 bases and J gave up 6 bases, with 12 bases separating them. There are 13 residues in the CDR3. CDR3 bases: TGTGCCAGCAGTTATCAAGTGGGGAATGGCTACACCTTC. Residues: CASSYQVGNGYTF.

The chain couples TRBV19 to TRBJ1-1, with TRBD1 identical over 8 bases. Looked up from germline, CDR1 is LNHDA and CDR2 is SQIVND (reference sequence). This CDR3 is built from 14 residues. With V trimmed by 7 bases and J by 7 bases, 11 bases remained unmatched. The CDR3 DNA follows: TGTGCCAGTACCCCGGGGGGGGACAGGAGTGAAGCTTTCTTT. Translating it yields CASTPGGDRSEAFF.

In its sample, this clonotype was seen a few times. Here the CDR3 DNA reads TGTGCCAGCAGCGCCGGGCCCCACGGCGCCGATGAGCAGTTCTTC. It yields the protein CASSAGPHGADEQFF. The V and J genes are TRBV9 and TRBJ2-1, with D unclear. V lost 3 bases, J lost 8 bases, and 18 bases lay in between. Germline-derived CDR1 and CDR2 are SGDLS and YYNGEE. The CDR3 sequence is 15 residues long. The variable domain in full, completed from reference TRBV9 and TRBJ2-1, reads DSGVTQTPKHLITATGQRVTLRCSPRSGDLSVYWYQQSLDQGLQFLIQYYNGEERAKGNILERFSAQQFPDLHSELNLSSLELGDSALYFCASSAGPHGADEQFFGPGTRLTVL.

A few counts support this clonotype. The chain combines TRBV7-2 with TRBJ2-5; no definite D call. CDR3 length: 14 amino acids. Germline V gene data show CDR1 as SGHTA and CDR2 as FQGNSA. V lost 2 bases and J 5 bases, leaving 12 bases between the germline ends. DNA for the CDR3: TGTGCCAGCAGCTTATTAACCCCAAGGGAGACCCAGTACTTC. It encodes CASSLLTPRETQYF.

The chain joins TRBV2 to TRBJ2-7; either TRBD1 or TRBD2 may supply D (7 bases each). This CDR3 is 12 amino acids long. V gave up 10 bases and J gave up 1 base, with 11 bases separating them. CDR1 and CDR2 from the germline V gene are SNHLY and FYNNEI. The CDR3 loop is CATRGGSYEQYF. The CDR3 nucleotides are TGTGCCACCAGGGGGGGGTCCTACGAGCAGTACTTC.

The rearrangement uses TRBV12-3 or TRBV12-4 and TRBJ2-6; D uncertain. V was clipped by 4 bases and J by 0 bases, with 10 bases between them. CDR3 length: 16 amino acids. The CDR3 coding sequence is TGTGCCAGCAGTTCCTTCGGCTCCTCTGGGGCCAACGTCCTGACTTTC. It encodes CASSSFGSSGANVLTF.